This TCR beta chain was observed in a study of blood T cells in healthy people across ages. Study conclusions and caveats: Total diversity from one million sequenced T cells was likely underestimated.

Sample-barcoded 5' priming and a J-beta primer mix drove a second PCR of roughly 7 to 11 cycles. TCRdb fed the 5' RACE reads into MiXCR, producing one record per CDR3 protein. The sample has 650,000 or so distinct CDR3 sequences; 52% are singletons. The CDR3 consists of 13 residues. Germline loops: CDR1 SGHAT, CDR2 FQNNGV. V was trimmed by 2 bases and J by 10 bases, leaving 13 bases between them. This clonotype has only a few counts. Its antigen is not identified. This chain connects TRBV11-2 to TRBJ2-3; TRBD2 might be the D (6 bases). Specimen: blood. The receptor was derived from a woman older than 75 in good health. The chain's CDR3 is CASSLLDSGAQYF. DNA of the CDR3: TGTGCCAGCAGCTTATTAGATAGCGGCGCGCAGTATTTT.